This passage covers 27 T cell receptor beta chains from one sample sequenced in a study of blood T cell repertoires in COVID-19. Repertoires were generated with immunoSEQ multiplex PCR, while TCRdb's copy carries only in-frame clones and drops some. The sample comprises 200,000 to 250,000 clones, 87% of which are singletons, and 10% rests with the top ten. The sequenced sample was PBMCs or T cells enriched from blood (not recorded which). These receptors were taken from a man between 18 and 29 years old with acute COVID-19.

The chain couples TRBV27 to TRBJ1-4; 12 nucleotides agree with TRBD1. The CDR3 extends over 15 amino acids. Germline V gene data show CDR1 as MNHEY and CDR2 as SMNVEV (reference sequence). The V segment lost 6 bases and the J segment 8 bases; nucleotides outside the gene matches: 7. The CDR3: CASSLGTGGREKLFF. CDR3 bases: TGTGCCAGCAGCCTGGGGACAGGGGGCAGGGAAAAACTGTTTTTT. The entire variable domain, with the rest obtained from reference TRBV27 and TRBJ1-4, is as follows: EAQVTQNPRYLITVTGKKLTVTCSQNMNHEYMSWYRQDPGLGLRQIYYSMNVEVTDKGDVPEGYKVSRKEKRNFPLILESPSPNQTSLYFCASSLGTGGREKLFFGSGTQLSVL.

Points on this clone: Other DNA sequences in this specimen translate into the identical CDR3. In nucleotides, the CDR3 is TGTGCCAGCAGTTCGACTAGCGGATCTTACGAGCAGTACTTC. Residues: CASSSTSGSYEQYF. The gene calls are TRBV27 and TRBJ2-7, with 9 bases lining up with TRBD2. The CDR3 length is 14 residues. The trim removed 4 bases at V and 4 bases at J, leaving 5 bases unmatched. Germline V CDR1 and CDR2: MNHEY, SMNVEV (reference sequence).

The chain employs TRBV28 and TRBJ2-7; the D gene is possibly TRBD2 (5 bases). CDR1 MDHEN and CDR2 SYDVKM come from the germline V gene. This CDR3 comprises 15 residues. Trimming cost V 3 bases and J 2 bases, with 14 bases left between them. CDR3 coding DNA: TGTGCCAGCAGTTTTTTTGAGGGTCCGGCCTACGAGCAGTACTTC. Amino acids: CASSFFEGPAYEQYF.

The CDR3 loop is CAIGNYLQGDTGELFF. The CDR3 nucleotides are TGTGCCATCGGTAACTATCTACAGGGGGACACCGGGGAGCTGTTTTTT. The chain joins TRBV24-1 to TRBJ2-2; 8 bases fit TRBD1. There are 16 residues in the CDR3. Germline values: CDR1 KGHDR, CDR2 SFDVKD. V dropped 11 bases and J dropped 3; count of bases not matched to a gene: 13.

The J gene is TRBJ2-7, the V gene TRBV11-3, with D perhaps matching TRBD2 (5 bases). The CDR3 spans 15 residues. From germline, CDR1 is SGHNT and CDR2 YENEEA. The germline V and J ends were trimmed by 1 base and 6 bases, with 16 bases remaining between them. The CDR3: CASSLGHTRLGEQYF. The CDR3 DNA sequence: TGTGCCAGCAGCTTAGGTCATACTAGACTGGGCGAGCAGTACTTC.

V is TRBV10-1 and J is TRBJ2-7; 9 nucleotides match TRBD1. V lost 0 bases and J lost 2; bases outside the gene matches: 5. Germline CDR1 reads WNHNN; CDR2 reads SYGVQD (reference sequence). This CDR3 region has 16 residues. The CDR3, as DNA: TGCGCCAGCAGTGAGTCCAGGGGACAGGGAACCTACGAGCAGTACTTC. Translating it yields CASSESRGQGTYEQYF.

This chain uses TRBV7-3 with TRBJ1-1, with 7 nucleotides matching TRBD1. Trimming took 5 bases from V and 2 from J; bases not matched to a gene: 17. The length of the CDR3 is 18 residues. Germline CDR1 SGHTA, CDR2 FQGTGA. The CDR3 loop is CASSAPRRTRGTNTEAFF. The CDR3 DNA follows: TGTGCCAGCAGCGCTCCCCGGAGGACCAGGGGGACAAACACTGAAGCTTTCTTT.

The CDR3 loop is CASSQETGGNTIYF. The CDR3, as DNA: TGTGCCAGCAGTCAGGAGACAGGTGGAAACACCATATATTTT. The rearrangement joins TRBV25-1 to TRBJ1-3; D possibly corresponds to TRBD1 (6 bases). Trimming pared 5 bases from V and 3 bases from J, leaving 11 bases between. In germline, CDR1 is MGHDK, CDR2 SYGVNS. There are 14 residues in the CDR3.

J is TRBJ1-1 and V is TRBV13, with a weak D call TRBD1 (6 bases). In germline, CDR1 is PRHDT, CDR2 FYEKMQ (reference sequence). The V gene lost 0 bases and the J gene lost 4 bases, with 12 bases spanning the gap. This CDR3 is 15 amino acids long. The CDR3 DNA reads as TGTGCCAGCAGCTTAGGGAACAGGGCATCCACTGAAGCTTTCTTT. Amino acid sequence: CASSLGNRASTEAFF.

J is TRBJ2-6 and V is TRBV18, with D perhaps TRBD1 (6 bases). The V gene's germline CDR1 is KGHSH and CDR2 LQKENI. Trimming stripped 5 bases from V and 4 bases from J, with 15 bases between. The CDR3 runs 16 residues. CDR3 bases: TGTGCCAGCTCAGAGCTTTTGGGGGCCGGGGCCAACGTCCTGACTTTC. The encoded protein is CASSELLGAGANVLTF. The full variable domain, with the rest looked up from reference TRBV18 and TRBJ2-6, is NAGVMQNPRHLVRRRGQEARLRCSPMKGHSHVYWYRQLPEEGLKFMVYLQKENIIDESGMPKERFSAEFPKEGPSILRIQQVVRGDSAAYFCASSELLGAGANVLTFGAGSRLTVL.

This sequence joins TRBV11-3 and TRBJ2-2; 15 bases are shared with TRBD2. Unmatched junction bases numbered 4, after V lost 4 bases and J lost 4 bases. This CDR3 has 17 amino acids. The V gene's germline CDR1 is SGHNT and CDR2 YENEEA. Written as DNA, the CDR3 is TGTGCCAGCAGCTGGGGACTAGCGGGAGGCCCCACCGGGGAGCTGTTTTTT. This gives the protein CASSWGLAGGPTGELFF.

This chain joins TRBV2 and TRBJ1-2; 9 bases are a match to TRBD1. J was trimmed by 8 bases and V by 5 bases; bases with no gene match: 12. CDR1 is SNHLY and CDR2 is FYNNEI in the germline V gene. The CDR3 has 15 amino acids. CDR3 sequence: CASSRTATGGLGYTF. In DNA, the CDR3 is TGTGCCAGCAGTAGAACCGCTACAGGGGGCTTAGGCTACACCTTC.

V is TRBV6-5 and J is TRBJ1-1; 7 nucleotides match TRBD1. Germline V gene data show CDR1 as MNHEY and CDR2 as SVGAGI. The ends lost 6 bases at V and 3 bases at J; junction bases unmatched: 7. This CDR3 has 14 amino acids. CDR3 in amino acids: CASSRQGVYTEAFF. The CDR3 DNA is TGTGCCAGCAGCCGACAGGGTGTATACACTGAAGCTTTCTTT.

The chain has TRBV28 and TRBJ2-7; D not resolved. V shed 5 bases and J shed 5 bases, with 13 bases lying between them. The germline V gene encodes CDR1 MDHEN and CDR2 SYDVKM. The CDR3 length is 13 residues. The CDR3: CASSPRNTDEQYF. CDR3 coding DNA: TGTGCCAGCAGTCCCCGTAATACTGACGAGCAGTACTTC.

This rearrangement joins TRBV28 to TRBJ2-3, with a possible D match to TRBD2 (5 bases). The CDR3 has 13 amino acids. CDR1 and CDR2 from the germline V gene are MDHEN and SYDVKM. V was cut by 5 bases and J by 4 bases, with 10 bases left in between. CDR3 sequence reads: CASSEDSADTQYF. The CDR3 DNA follows: TGTGCCAGCAGTGAGGATAGCGCAGATACGCAGTATTTT. Full variable domain (remainder filled in from reference TRBV28 and TRBJ2-3): DVKVTQSSRYLVKRTGEKVFLECVQDMDHENMFWYRQDPGLGLRLIYFSYDVKMKEKGDIPEGYSVSREKKERFSLILESASTNQTSMYLCASSEDSADTQYFGPGTRLTVL.

Only one count was recorded for this clone. The rearrangement uses TRBV2 and TRBJ2-1, with a tentative D call TRBD2 (6 bases). Germline V lookup: CDR1 SNHLY, CDR2 FYNNEI. This CDR3 spans 15 amino acids. V lost 7 bases and J 5 bases, leaving 18 bases between the germline ends. The DNA for the CDR3 is TGTGCCAGCACCAGGGACTCGAGTTTCGACAATGAGCAGTTCTTC. This codes for CASTRDSSFDNEQFF.

The chain couples TRBV5-1 to TRBJ2-1; the match to TRBD1 covers 8 bases. The CDR3 runs to 13 residues. The germline V gene has CDR1 SGHRS and CDR2 YFSETQ. Unmatched junction bases numbered 8, after V lost 6 bases and J lost 9 bases. The CDR3 sequence: CASNQQGDGEQFF. DNA of the CDR3: TGCGCCAGCAACCAACAGGGGGACGGTGAGCAGTTCTTC.

This chain connects TRBV30 to TRBJ1-5, with D unresolved. The CDR3 sequence is 15 residues long. V lost 1 base and J 5 bases, leaving 15 bases between the germline ends. Per the germline V gene, CDR1 is GTSNPN and CDR2 is SVGIG (reference sequence). The CDR3 protein is CAWSGRRGWDQPQHF. The CDR3 nucleotides are TGTGCCTGGAGTGGCAGGCGTGGATGGGATCAGCCCCAGCATTTT.

The chain has TRBV12-5 and TRBJ2-7; 10 nucleotides match TRBD2. In germline, CDR1 is LGHNT, CDR2 FRNRAP. The J segment lost 2 bases and the V segment lost 0 bases, leaving 4 bases of the junction unmatched. The CDR3 covers 16 residues. As DNA, the CDR3 is TGTGCTAGTGGTTTGGTAAGCGGGAGGGCCCCCTACGAGCAGTACTTC. Translating gives CASGLVSGRAPYEQYF. Combining the CDR3 with reference TRBV12-5 and TRBJ2-7 gives the whole variable domain DARVTQTPRHKVTEMGQEVTMRCQPILGHNTVFWYRQTMMQGLELLAYFRNRAPLDDSGMPKDRFSAEMPDATLATLKIQPSEPRDSAVYFCASGLVSGRAPYEQYFGPGTRLTVT.

The chain has TRBV27 and TRBJ1-5; 8 nucleotides agree with TRBD1. V trimming: 5 bases; J trimming: 5 bases; junction bases outside the gene matches: 8. Germline V lookup: CDR1 MNHEY, CDR2 SMNVEV (reference sequence). This CDR3 is 15 amino acids long. The CDR3 spells CASSLTGEPHQPQHF. In DNA form, the CDR3 reads TGTGCCAGCAGTCTGACAGGGGAGCCCCATCAGCCCCAGCATTTT.

The sample holds many counts of this clone. The rearrangement joins TRBV19 to TRBJ1-4; 12 nucleotides align to TRBD1. The junction had 10 bases not matched to a gene; V was cut back by 7 bases and J by 10 bases. Germline CDR1 reads LNHDA; CDR2 reads SQIVND (reference sequence). The length of the CDR3 is 15 residues. CDR3 in DNA: TGTGCCAGTACTCTAACCGGGACAGGGGGCGGAAAACTGTTTTTT. Translation gives CASTLTGTGGGKLFF. Supplemented by reference TRBV19 and TRBJ1-4, the full variable domain reads DGGITQSPKYLFRKEGQNVTLSCEQNLNHDAMYWYRQDPGQGLRLIYYSQIVNDFQKGDIAEGYSVSREKKESFPLTVTSAQKNPTAFYLCASTLTGTGGGKLFFGSGTQLSVL.

This sequence joins TRBV27 and TRBJ2-5, with 8 bases lining up with TRBD2. J gave up 5 bases and V 6 bases, and 8 bases lay outside the gene matches. Germline loops: CDR1 MNHEY, CDR2 SMNVEV (reference sequence). The CDR3 spans 14 residues. The CDR3 DNA is TGTGCCAGCAGAATAGAGCGGGAGACTGAGACCCAGTACTTC. Its protein product is CASRIERETETQYF.

The chain links TRBV21-1 to TRBJ2-6; the table's D call, TRBD1, was not checked against the DNA. TRBV21-1 is flagged as a pseudogene. The CDR3 sequence is 17 residues long. The CDR3, as DNA: TGTGCCAGCATCCAAGGGGTCATGCCCTCTGGGGCCAACGTCCTGACTTTC. Its translation: CASIQGVMPSGANVLTF.

This rearrangement joins TRBV30 to TRBJ2-7, with 10 bases fitting TRBD1. Per the germline V gene, CDR1 is GTSNPN and CDR2 is SVGIG (reference sequence). The CDR3 totals 15 residues. The V segment lost 0 bases and the J segment 4 bases; nucleotides outside the gene matches: 6. The CDR3 nucleotides read TGTGCCTGGAGTGTCCCGGGACAGGGGCGGTACGAGCAGTACTTC. It translates to CAWSVPGQGRYEQYF.

The gene calls are TRBV7-9 and TRBJ2-1, with D tentatively TRBD1 (6 bases). From germline, CDR1 is SEHNR and CDR2 FQNEAQ (reference sequence). Trimming pared 8 bases from V and 9 bases from J, leaving 17 bases between. CDR3 length: 13 amino acids. Written as DNA, the CDR3 is TGTGCCAGCGGGATACAGGGTGTTACTGAGCAGTTCTTC. Its translation is CASGIQGVTEQFF.

This clone was counted a single time. V is TRBV11-2 and J is TRBJ2-7; a weak D match, TRBD2 (5 bases). The CDR3 spans 13 residues. CDR1 SGHAT and CDR2 FQNNGV come from the germline V gene. The germline V and J ends were trimmed by 2 bases and 5 bases, with 10 bases remaining between them. The CDR3 here is CASSLREGNEQYF. The CDR3 DNA follows: TGTGCCAGCAGCTTACGCGAGGGTAACGAGCAGTACTTC.

The chain combines TRBV5-4 with TRBJ2-7, with 7 bases fitting TRBD1. V lost 3 bases to trimming and J lost 2 bases; unmatched junction nucleotides: 2. The CDR3 loop spans 13 amino acids. Germline CDR1 and CDR2: SGHNT and YYREEE (reference sequence). CDR3 sequence reads: CASSWGQTYEQYF. CDR3 nucleotide sequence: TGTGCCAGCAGCTGGGGACAGACCTACGAGCAGTACTTC.